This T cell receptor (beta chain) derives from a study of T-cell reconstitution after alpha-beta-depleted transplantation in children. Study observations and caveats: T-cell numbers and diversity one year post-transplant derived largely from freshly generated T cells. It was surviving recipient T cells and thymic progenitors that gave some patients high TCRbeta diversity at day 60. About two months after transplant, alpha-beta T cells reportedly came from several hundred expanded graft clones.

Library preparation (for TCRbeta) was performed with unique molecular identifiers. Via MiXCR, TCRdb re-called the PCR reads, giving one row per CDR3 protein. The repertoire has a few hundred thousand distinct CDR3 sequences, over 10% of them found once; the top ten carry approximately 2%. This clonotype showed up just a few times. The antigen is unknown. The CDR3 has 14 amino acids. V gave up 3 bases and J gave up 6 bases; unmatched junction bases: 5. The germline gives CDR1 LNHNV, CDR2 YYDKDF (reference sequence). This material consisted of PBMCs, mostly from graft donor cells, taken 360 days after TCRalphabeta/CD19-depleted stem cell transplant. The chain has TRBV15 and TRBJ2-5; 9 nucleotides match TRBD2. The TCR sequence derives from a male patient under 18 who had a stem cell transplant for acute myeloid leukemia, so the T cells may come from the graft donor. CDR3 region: CATSSGASGKTQYF. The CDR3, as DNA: TGTGCCACCAGCAGTGGAGCTAGCGGGAAGACCCAGTACTTC.